This T cell receptor beta chain appears in the sequencing data of a study of T cells after yellow fever vaccination. Study as a whole: Any fraction with a low cell number was prepared using SMART-Seq v4 Ultra Low Input. Findings and caveats of the study: Contamination by abundant bulk-population clonotypes could be present in FACS-sorted repertoires.

TCRdb independently ran MiXCR on the 5' RACE reads; one entry per CDR3 protein. The data show over 300,000 distinct CDR3 sequences, around 7% seen once. Note on this clonotype: Its matching antigen is unknown.

The CDR3 has 15 residues. V dropped 5 bases and J dropped 0; count of bases not matched to a gene: 1. Per germline, CDR1 SGHAT and CDR2 FQDESV (reference sequence). The sample consisted of PBMCs, taken around 45 days after the first yellow fever vaccination. The receptor's source is a young man who received the YFV17D yellow fever vaccine. This chain links TRBV11-1 with TRBJ2-6, with 7 positions matching TRBD1. CDR3 in DNA: TGTGCCAGCAGCAACAGGGGCTCTGGGGCCAACGTCCTGACTTTC. Its translation is CASSNRGSGANVLTF. Complete variable domain (other parts from reference TRBV11-1 and TRBJ2-6): EAEVAQSPRYKITEKSQAVAFWCDPISGHATLYWYRQILGQGPELLVQFQDESVVDDSQLPKDRFSAERLKGVDSTLKIQPAELGDSAMYLCASSNRGSGANVLTFGAGSRLTVL.